Below are 9 T cell receptor beta chains sequenced from a single sample in a study of cytomegalovirus exposure and HLA in healthy donors. In the PCR, 60 Vbeta and 13 Jbeta primers were used. Only in-frame clones appear in the TCRdb table, and some are missing; sequencing was by immunoSEQ multiplex PCR. The data hold about 190,000 clones, with 87% observed a single time. Sequencing input: PBMCs. Receptors were obtained from a man aged 25 to 45 in good health and CMV-seronegative.

The chain uses TRBV11-2 and TRBJ2-7, with 11 bases matching TRBD1. This CDR3 comprises 19 residues. V lost 5 bases, J lost 4 bases, and 19 bases stayed unmatched. Looked up from germline, CDR1 is SGHAT and CDR2 is FQNNGV. As DNA, the CDR3 is TGTGCCAGCAGCCGTCCCCTCGCGACTATGGACAGGGGGCGGTACGAGCAGTACTTC. Amino acid sequence: CASSRPLATMDRGRYEQYF. The entire variable domain, with the rest obtained from reference TRBV11-2 and TRBJ2-7, is as follows: EAGVAQSPRYKIIEKRQSVAFWCNPISGHATLYWYQQILGQGPKLLIQFQNNGVVDDSQLPKDRFSAERLKGVDSTLKIQPAKLEDSAVYLCASSRPLATMDRGRYEQYFGPGTRLTVT.

V gene TRBV5-5 combines with J gene TRBJ1-6, with a possible D match to TRBD1 (5 bases). This CDR3 comprises 15 residues. V lost 4 bases, J lost 9 bases, and 17 bases lay in between. From germline, CDR1 is SGHKS and CDR2 YYEKEE (reference sequence). The CDR3 DNA reads as TGTGCCAGCAGCCCGCTGGGGGGGGGAGGTTCACCCCTCCACTTT. It yields the protein CASSPLGGGGSPLHF.

This clone came up a few times. The rearrangement uses TRBV7-9 and TRBJ2-7, with 7 bases fitting TRBD1. The CDR3 has 15 residues. After removal of 5 bases from V and 2 bases from J, the junction contained 9 bases not matched to a gene. Germline V gene data show CDR1 as SEHNR and CDR2 as FQNEAQ (reference sequence). The CDR3 protein is CASSPRAGGTYEQYF. The CDR3 bases are TGTGCCAGCAGCCCGAGAGCAGGGGGTACCTACGAGCAGTACTTC. The variable domain in full, with the rest retrieved from reference TRBV7-9 and TRBJ2-7, is DTGVSQNPRHKITKRGQNVTFRCDPISEHNRLYWYRQTLGQGPEFLTYFQNEAQLEKSRLLSDRFSAERPKGSFSTLEIQRTEQGDSAMYLCASSPRAGGTYEQYFGPGTRLTVT.

The V and J genes are TRBV7-6 and TRBJ1-4; 7 bases map to TRBD1. CDR3 length: 14 residues. Germline V gives CDR1 SGHVS, CDR2 FNYEAQ. V was clipped by 8 bases and J by 6 bases; unmatched bases: 9. CDR3 residues: CASGNQDRDEKLFF. CDR3 DNA sequence: TGTGCCAGCGGAAACCAAGACAGGGATGAAAAACTGTTTTTT.

J is TRBJ1-1 and V is TRBV27, with no clear D. Trimming left V 6 bases short and J 1 base short, with 9 bases between. The CDR3 length is 13 residues. Per germline, CDR1 MNHEY and CDR2 SMNVEV (reference sequence). The CDR3 sequence is CASSRYGNTEAFF. CDR3 coding DNA: TGTGCCAGCAGCCGCTACGGGAACACTGAAGCTTTCTTT.

This chain connects TRBV6-5 to TRBJ2-3; D may be TRBD1 (5 bases). The CDR3 has 14 residues. The germline V gene has CDR1 MNHEY and CDR2 SVGAGI. Deletions cut 5 bases from V and 4 bases from J, with 13 bases between. The CDR3 here is CASSHVGAADTQYF. CDR3 sequence (DNA): TGTGCCAGCAGTCACGTAGGGGCGGCAGATACGCAGTATTTT.

This clone was picked up one time. The chain is built from TRBV4-3 and TRBJ2-5; 11 bases are shared with TRBD1. Trimming at V came to 4 bases and at J to 11 bases, leaving 12 bases not matched to a gene. CDR1 LGHNA and CDR2 YSLEER come from the germline V gene. There are 15 residues in the CDR3. DNA for the CDR3: TGCGCCAGCAGCCGGCTTCCGGGACAGGGGGGACCGCAGTACTTC. It is translated as CASSRLPGQGGPQYF.

V gene TRBV28 combines with J gene TRBJ1-3; D is uncertain. Germline loops: CDR1 MDHEN, CDR2 SYDVKM. This CDR3 contains 14 residues. V was clipped by 4 bases and J by 4 bases, with 11 bases between them. CDR3 residues: CASSSLTGGNTIYF. CDR3 nucleotides: TGTGCCAGCAGTTCCCTGACGGGGGGAAACACCATATATTTT.

The V and J genes are TRBV7-9 and TRBJ2-1; 13 positions agree with TRBD2. This CDR3 has 18 amino acids. Germline V CDR1 and CDR2: SEHNR, FQNEAQ (reference sequence). The junction had 13 bases not matched to a gene; V was cut back by 4 bases and J by 7 bases. CDR3 coding DNA: TGTGCCAGCAGCTGGGGTGCAACTAGCGGGAGGGCCAGTAATGAGCAGTTCTTC. Translating gives CASSWGATSGRASNEQFF.